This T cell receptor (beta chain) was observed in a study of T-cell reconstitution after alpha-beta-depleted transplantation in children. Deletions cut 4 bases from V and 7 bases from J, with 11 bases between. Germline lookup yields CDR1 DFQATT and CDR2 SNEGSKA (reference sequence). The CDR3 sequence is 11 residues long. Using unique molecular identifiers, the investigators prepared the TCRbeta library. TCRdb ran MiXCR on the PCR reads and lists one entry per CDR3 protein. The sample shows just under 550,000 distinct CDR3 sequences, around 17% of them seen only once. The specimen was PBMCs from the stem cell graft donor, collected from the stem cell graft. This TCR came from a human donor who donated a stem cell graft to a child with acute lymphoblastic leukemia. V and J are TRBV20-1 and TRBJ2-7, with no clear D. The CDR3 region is CSATTTVEQYF. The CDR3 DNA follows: TGCAGTGCTACAACTACCGTGGAGCAGTACTTC.